The T cell receptor beta chain under discussion was sequenced for a study of TIL therapy for anti-PD-1-resistant metastatic lung cancer (TCRdb year 2021). Describing the broader study: Tumors were harvested before any PD-1/PD-L1 blockade; patients then received nivolumab, and those progressing received lymphodepletion, expanded TIL infusion and IL-2. Among the enrolled patients, the median age was roughly 54 years (range roughly 35-75), and the median tumor PD-L1 proportion score was less than 6.5%. Clonotypes were tracked across tumor, expanded TIL product and serial blood samples by T cell receptor beta sequencing of tumor and peripheral blood. A median non-synonymous tumor mutation burden of about 1.5 mutations per megabase was determined across the cohort by whole-exome sequencing. The cohort was predominantly lung adenocarcinoma, with a few EGFR-mutant and two ALK-rearranged tumors, and half of patients were current or former smokers.

Including cysteine and phenylalanine, the CDR3 has 15 amino acids. Here the CDR3 DNA is all that survives: 45 bases in frame from base 1. The germline ends are 11 bases apart after V is trimmed by 1 base and J by 3 bases. From the germline V gene, CDR1 is SGHDT and CDR2 is YYEEEE. TCR beta CDR3 regions were amplified from genomic DNA with the immunoSEQ v3 hsTCRB kit using bias-controlled multiplex PCR. An Illumina NextSeq 500 was used to sequence the TCR libraries, reaching roughly 1.9 million read pairs at survey level or roughly 4.5-6 million at deep level. On the authors' methods: V, D and J genes were assigned, non-productive sequences were removed, and clonality was reported by immunoSEQ Analyzer software. Repertoires of infused TIL and blood were compared using productive Simpson clonality and the Morisita overlap index of productive TRB rearrangements. The absolute count of a clonotype in blood was estimated by multiplying the lymphocyte count by the CD3+ fraction and by the productive frequency of the clone. The immuneACCESS repertoire file appears here via TCRdb, limited to in-frame rearrangements. These files lack a portion of the clones; in checked studies, under half of the deficit traces to unresolved V genes, and the cause of the others is not known. V and J calls and clone size are given by that table; D and trimming were obtained from the DNA. The sample has tens of thousands of clones on record, roughly 80% of them singletons. The ten largest clones add up to under 7% of the sample.

Results and caveats for the whole study, not just this receptor: The cohort was highly selected, including more treatment-naive, never-smoker and oncogene-addicted patients than is typical, which limits generalizability. Infused TIL clonotypes partially replaced the baseline peripheral repertoire then decayed over months, with no apparent association between persistence and response. The study protocol defined all tumor marker inferences as exploratory.

With regard to this clone: The antigen it binds to is not known. Base-call qualities are not available, and no considerably larger clone is one nucleotide away.

Taken with the paper, the label for time point translates to: pre-treatment sample, taken before nivolumab and TIL therapy. Adults with stage 4 NSCLC were enrolled in a dual-center phase I trial from October 2017 to January 2020. Samples were obtained from a single-arm, open-label phase I trial in which tumor-infiltrating lymphocyte therapy with nivolumab was evaluated in advanced non-small cell lung cancer. Blood mononuclear cells from EDTA tubes were separated on a Ficoll gradient and snap-frozen as pellets, and DNA was extracted from the cells using a Qiagen mini-prep kit. The sequence is built from TRBV5-6 and TRBJ1-5; tentative D gene TRBD1, with 5 bases matching. The sequence was collected from a person aged 25-85 years with non-small cell lung cancer. Source: blood, taken at baseline. The sequenced DNA: TGTGCCAGCAGCTTGAGGGGTTGGGTCAATCAGCCCCAGCATTTT. This is translated as CASSLRGWVNQPQHF.